The clone carrying this TCR beta chain was seen a few times. Its antigen is not known. The PCR made use of 60 Vbeta and 13 Jbeta primers. The protocol was immunoSEQ multiplex PCR, while the TCRdb copy is restricted to in-frame clones and leaves out a portion. The profile shows about 150,000 clones, 60% to 85% of them singletons. Germline loops: CDR1 MRHNA, CDR2 SNTAGT. The germline V and J ends were trimmed by 4 bases and 11 bases, with 15 bases remaining between them. CDR3 size: 14 residues. This record belongs to a study of cytomegalovirus exposure and HLA in healthy donors. About the research overall: Previous work identified around 120 million unique TCR beta sequences from around 200 million T cells. Study findings and constraints: Immune exposure information comprised only CMV serostatus. Presence/absence analyses took donor sequencing depth as roughly uniform.

Material for sequencing was PBMCs. This TCR derives from a woman aged 25 to 45 in good health and CMV-seronegative. The chain links TRBV6-4 to TRBJ2-6, with a possible D match to TRBD1 (6 bases). This CDR3 reads CASSGKTGIYVLTF. The CDR3 DNA follows: TGTGCCAGCAGTGGGAAGACAGGAATATACGTCCTGACTTTC.